The clone carrying this T cell receptor beta chain appeared many times. Its target is not known. The V gene's germline CDR1 is SEHNR and CDR2 FQNEAQ (reference sequence). The CDR3 runs to 14 residues. The ends were cut back, 2 bases at V and 6 bases at J, with 11 bases in the middle. The sample belongs to a study of type 1 regulatory T cells. Study context: T-allo10 is an in vitro-generated, Tr1-enriched CD4 T cell product specific for alloantigen. Study-level points and caveats: Compared with non-Tr1 cells, Tr1 cells showed a narrower TCR repertoire.

TCRdb re-called the reads with MiXCR, one entry per CDR3 protein. The sample comprises 40,000 to 50,000 distinct CDR3 sequences, less than 15% of which are singletons, and 7% to 9% rests with the top ten. The chain has TRBV7-9 and TRBJ2-1; D is uncertain. The sample was cultured non-Tr1 T cells, either the whole culture or a sorted T cell fraction (not recorded which). The clonotype originates from a human donor in good health. The CDR3 DNA is TGTGCCAGCAGCTTATCCTACCCACGCAATGAGCAGTTCTTC. Residues: CASSLSYPRNEQFF.